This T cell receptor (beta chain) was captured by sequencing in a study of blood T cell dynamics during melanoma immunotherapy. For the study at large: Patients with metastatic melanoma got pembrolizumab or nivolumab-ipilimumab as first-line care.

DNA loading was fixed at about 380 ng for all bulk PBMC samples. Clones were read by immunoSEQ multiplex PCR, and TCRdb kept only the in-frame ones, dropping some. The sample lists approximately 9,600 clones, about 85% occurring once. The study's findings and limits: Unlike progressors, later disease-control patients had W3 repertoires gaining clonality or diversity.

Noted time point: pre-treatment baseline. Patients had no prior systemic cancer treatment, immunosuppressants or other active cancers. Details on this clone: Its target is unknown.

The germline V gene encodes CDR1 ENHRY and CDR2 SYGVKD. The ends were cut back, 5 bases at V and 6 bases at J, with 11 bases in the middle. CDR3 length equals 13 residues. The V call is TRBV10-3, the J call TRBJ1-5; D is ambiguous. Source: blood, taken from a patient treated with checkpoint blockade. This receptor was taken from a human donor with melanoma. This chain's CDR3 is CAISFDGSQPQHF. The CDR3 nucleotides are TGTGCCATCAGTTTCGACGGGAGTCAGCCCCAGCATTTT.